This T cell receptor beta chain was observed in a study of cytomegalovirus exposure and HLA in healthy donors. It was with 60 Vbeta and 13 Jbeta primers that the PCR ran. The repertoire was sequenced with immunoSEQ multiplex PCR; TCRdb's copy has only in-frame clones and lacks some. This table has about 120,000 clones, 60% to 85% appearing once. What was sequenced was PBMCs. The sequence derives from a woman between 40 and 50 years old in good health and CMV-seropositive.

This CDR3 is CASSHLAGRSYEQYF. CDR3 nucleotides: TGTGCCAGCAGCCATTTAGCGGGCCGCTCCTACGAGCAGTACTTC. The chain couples TRBV14 to TRBJ2-7; 7 bases line up with TRBD2. Germline V gives CDR1 SGHDN, CDR2 FVKESK. The CDR3 totals 15 residues. Unmatched junction bases numbered 5, after V lost 3 bases and J lost 0 bases.